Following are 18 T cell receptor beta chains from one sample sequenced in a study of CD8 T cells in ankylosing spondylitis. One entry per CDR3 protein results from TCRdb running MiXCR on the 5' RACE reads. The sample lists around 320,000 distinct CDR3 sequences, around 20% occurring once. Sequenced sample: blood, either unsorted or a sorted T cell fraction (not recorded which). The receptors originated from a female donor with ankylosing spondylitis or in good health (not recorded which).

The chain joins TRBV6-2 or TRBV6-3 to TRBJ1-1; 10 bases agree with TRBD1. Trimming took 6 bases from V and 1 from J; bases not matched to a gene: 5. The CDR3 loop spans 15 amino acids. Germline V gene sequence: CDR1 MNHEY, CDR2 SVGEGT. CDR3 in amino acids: CASSWDRGKNTEAFF. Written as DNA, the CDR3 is TGTGCCAGCAGCTGGGACAGGGGTAAGAACACTGAAGCTTTCTTT.

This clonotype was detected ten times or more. For the CDR3, the DNA is TGCAGCGTTGAGGCCCGGTTTTCGACTGAAGCTTTCTTT. This codes for CSVEARFSTEAFF. The rearrangement joins TRBV29-1 to TRBJ1-1; D is unresolved. V was clipped by 3 bases and J by 5 bases, with 13 bases between them. The CDR3 is made up of 13 amino acids. CDR1 is SQVTM and CDR2 is ANQGSEA in the germline V gene.

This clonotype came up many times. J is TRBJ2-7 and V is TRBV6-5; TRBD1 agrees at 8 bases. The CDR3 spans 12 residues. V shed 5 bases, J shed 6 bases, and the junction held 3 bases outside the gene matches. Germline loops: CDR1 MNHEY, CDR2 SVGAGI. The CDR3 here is CASSRTGGEQYF. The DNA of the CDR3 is TGTGCCAGCAGTCGTACAGGGGGCGAGCAGTACTTC.

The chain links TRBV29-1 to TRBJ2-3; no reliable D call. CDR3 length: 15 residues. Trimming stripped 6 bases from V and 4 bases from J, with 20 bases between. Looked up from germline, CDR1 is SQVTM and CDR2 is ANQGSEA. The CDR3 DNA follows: TGCAGCGTCCACCCGACTCCCCGAAAGGCAGATACGCAGTATTTT. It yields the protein CSVHPTPRKADTQYF.

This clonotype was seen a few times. The CDR3 loop is CSARDLGGGTDTQYF. The DNA of the CDR3 is TGCAGTGCTAGAGATCTGGGTGGGGGCACAGATACGCAGTATTTT. The rearrangement links TRBV20-1 to TRBJ2-3, with D hard to call. V was clipped by 0 bases and J by 1 base, with 11 bases between them. The CDR3 runs 15 residues. CDR1 DFQATT and CDR2 SNEGSKA come from the germline V gene (reference sequence).

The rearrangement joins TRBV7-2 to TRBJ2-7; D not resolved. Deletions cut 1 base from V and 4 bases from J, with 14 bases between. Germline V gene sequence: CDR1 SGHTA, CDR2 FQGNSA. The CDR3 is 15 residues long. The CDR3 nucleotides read TGTGCCAGCAGCTTAGGGACCCCACCCCAGTACGAGCAGTACTTC. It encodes CASSLGTPPQYEQYF.

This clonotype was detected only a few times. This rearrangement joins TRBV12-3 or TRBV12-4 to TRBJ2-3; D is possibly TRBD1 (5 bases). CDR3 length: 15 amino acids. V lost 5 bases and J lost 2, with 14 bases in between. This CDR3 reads CASSPDSYITDTQYF. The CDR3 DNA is TGTGCCAGCAGTCCTGACAGCTACATCACAGATACGCAGTATTTT.

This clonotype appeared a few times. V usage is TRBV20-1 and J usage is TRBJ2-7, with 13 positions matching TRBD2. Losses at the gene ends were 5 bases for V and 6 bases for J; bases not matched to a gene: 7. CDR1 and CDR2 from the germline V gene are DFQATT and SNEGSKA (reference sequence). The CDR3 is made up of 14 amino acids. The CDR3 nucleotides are TGCAGTGCTCCGACTAGCGGGAGGTCTGTCGAGCAGTACTTC. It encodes CSAPTSGRSVEQYF.

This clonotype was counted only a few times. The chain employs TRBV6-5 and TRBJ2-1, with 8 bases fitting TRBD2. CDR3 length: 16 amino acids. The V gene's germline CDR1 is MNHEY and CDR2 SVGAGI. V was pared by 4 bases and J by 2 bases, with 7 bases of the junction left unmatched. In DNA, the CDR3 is TGTGCCAGCAGTTCCCCAGCGGGAGAAACCTACAATGAGCAGTTCTTC. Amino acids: CASSSPAGETYNEQFF.

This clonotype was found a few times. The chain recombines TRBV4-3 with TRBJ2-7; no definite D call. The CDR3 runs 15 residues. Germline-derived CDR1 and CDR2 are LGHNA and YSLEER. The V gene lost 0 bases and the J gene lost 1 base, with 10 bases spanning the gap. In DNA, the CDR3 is TGCGCCAGCAGCCAAGATTGGCGGCGGTCCTACGAGCAGTACTTC. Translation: CASSQDWRRSYEQYF.

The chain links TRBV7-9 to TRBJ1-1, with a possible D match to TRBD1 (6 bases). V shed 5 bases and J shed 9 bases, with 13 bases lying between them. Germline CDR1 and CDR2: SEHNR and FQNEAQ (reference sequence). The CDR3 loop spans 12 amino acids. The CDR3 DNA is TGTGCCAGCAGCCCCCGCGGGGGCCAAGCTTTCTTT. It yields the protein CASSPRGGQAFF.

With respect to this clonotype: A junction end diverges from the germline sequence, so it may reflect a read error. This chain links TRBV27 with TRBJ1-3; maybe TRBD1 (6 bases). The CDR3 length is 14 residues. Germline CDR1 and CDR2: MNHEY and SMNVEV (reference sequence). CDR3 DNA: TGTGCCAGCAGTCTAGACAGGACTGGGAACACCATATATTTT. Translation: CASSLDRTGNTIYF.

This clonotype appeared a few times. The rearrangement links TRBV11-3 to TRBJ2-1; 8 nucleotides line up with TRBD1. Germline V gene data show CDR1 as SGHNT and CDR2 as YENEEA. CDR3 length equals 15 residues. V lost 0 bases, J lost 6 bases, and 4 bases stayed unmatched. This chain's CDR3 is CASSLDPTGANEQFF. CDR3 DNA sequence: TGTGCCAGCAGCTTAGATCCGACAGGGGCCAATGAGCAGTTCTTC.

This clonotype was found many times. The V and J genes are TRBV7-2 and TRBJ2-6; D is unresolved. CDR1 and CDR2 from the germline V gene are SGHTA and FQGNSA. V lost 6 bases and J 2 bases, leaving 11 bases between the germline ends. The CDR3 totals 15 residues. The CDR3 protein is CASSSVLTGANVLTF. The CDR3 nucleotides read TGTGCCAGCAGTTCAGTCCTAACTGGGGCCAACGTCCTGACTTTC.

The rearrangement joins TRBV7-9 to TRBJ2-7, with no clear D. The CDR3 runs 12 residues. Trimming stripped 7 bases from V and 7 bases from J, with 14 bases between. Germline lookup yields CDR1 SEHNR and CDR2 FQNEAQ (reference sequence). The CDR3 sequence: CASIDTAGEQYF. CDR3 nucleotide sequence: TGTGCCAGCATAGACACCGCTGGTGAGCAGTACTTC.

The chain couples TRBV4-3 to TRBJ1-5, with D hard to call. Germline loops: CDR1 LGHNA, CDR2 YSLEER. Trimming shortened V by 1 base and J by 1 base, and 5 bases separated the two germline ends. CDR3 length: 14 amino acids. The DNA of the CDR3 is TGCGCCAGCAGCCAAGCCCACAGCAATCAGCCCCAGCATTTT. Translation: CASSQAHSNQPQHF.

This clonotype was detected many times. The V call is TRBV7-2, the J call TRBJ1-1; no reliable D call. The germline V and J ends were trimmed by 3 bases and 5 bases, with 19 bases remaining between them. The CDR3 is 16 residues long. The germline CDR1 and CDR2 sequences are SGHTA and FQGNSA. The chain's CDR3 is CASSFRPREVSTEAFF. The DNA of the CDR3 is TGTGCCAGCAGCTTTCGACCAAGGGAAGTGAGTACTGAAGCTTTCTTT.

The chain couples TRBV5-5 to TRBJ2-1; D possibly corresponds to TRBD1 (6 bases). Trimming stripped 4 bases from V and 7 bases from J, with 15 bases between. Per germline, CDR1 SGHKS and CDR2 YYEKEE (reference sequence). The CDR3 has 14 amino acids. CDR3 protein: CASSAHRDNNEQFF. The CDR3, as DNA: TGTGCCAGCAGCGCCCACCGGGACAATAATGAGCAGTTCTTC.